Listed below are T cell receptor beta chains from one sample, sequenced in a study of cytomegalovirus exposure and HLA in healthy donors. The data were produced by immunoSEQ multiplex PCR, yet TCRdb's version contains in-frame clones alone and is incomplete. The repertoire holds 150,000 to 200,000 clones, with about three quarters as singletons. The sample consisted of PBMCs. These receptor sequences come from a woman aged 25 to 39 in good health and CMV-seropositive. Each CDR3 is given with its conserved first and last residue. Each record gives: J gene, V gene, D gene, clone size, CDR3 DNA, CDR3 protein. A D gene is named only where the DNA matches it firmly. Rows give clone size only sometimes, using once, few, many, or a class for an expanded clone.

j_call: TRBJ2-6
v_call: TRBV19
d_call: TRBD1
clone_size: NA
cdr3_nt: TGTGCCAGTAGCAGTGAACAGGGGGCGGCTGTGACTGGGGCCAACGTCCTGACTTTC
cdr3_aa: CASSSEQGAAVTGANVLTF

j_call: TRBJ1-2
v_call: TRBV6-1
d_call: NA
clone_size: few
cdr3_nt: TGTGCCAGCAGTATGCAGGGCGGACGTGACGGCTACACCTTC
cdr3_aa: CASSMQGGRDGYTF

j_call: TRBJ2-2
v_call: TRBV6-5
d_call: NA
clone_size: few
cdr3_nt: TGTGCCAGCACTACGGGTCCGGGCGGGGAGCTGTTTTTT
cdr3_aa: CASTTGPGGELFF

j_call: TRBJ1-1
v_call: TRBV9
d_call: TRBD1
clone_size: NA
cdr3_nt: TGTGCCAGCAGTGAGAATACCCAGGGACAGAGTGAAGCTTTCTTT
cdr3_aa: CASSENTQGQSEAFF

j_call: TRBJ2-7
v_call: TRBV9
d_call: TRBD2
clone_size: NA
cdr3_nt: TGTGCCAGCAGCCCCGGACTAGCGGGAAGCTCCTACGAGCAGTACTTC
cdr3_aa: CASSPGLAGSSYEQYF

j_call: TRBJ2-5
v_call: TRBV30
d_call: TRBD2
clone_size: NA
cdr3_nt: TGTGCCTGGAGCCTCCCAGGACTAGCGGGAACGAAGACCCAGTACTTC
cdr3_aa: CAWSLPGLAGTKTQYF

j_call: TRBJ2-1
v_call: TRBV5-6
d_call: TRBD2
clone_size: NA
cdr3_nt: TGTGCCAGCAGCCCTGGACTAGCGGGGACCTACAATGAGCAGTTCTTC
cdr3_aa: CASSPGLAGTYNEQFF

j_call: TRBJ2-7
v_call: TRBV6-6
d_call: TRBD1
clone_size: few
cdr3_nt: TGTGCCACCCGGAGCCGGGACAGGAGCTACGAGCAGTACTTC
cdr3_aa: CATRSRDRSYEQYF

j_call: TRBJ2-7
v_call: TRBV18
d_call: NA
clone_size: once
cdr3_nt: TGTGCCAGCTCACCTGGCTTGACAGGTCTATACGAGCAGTACTTC
cdr3_aa: CASSPGLTGLYEQYF

j_call: TRBJ2-1
v_call: TRBV7-2
d_call: NA
clone_size: NA
cdr3_nt: TGTGCCAGCAGCTTAGACTCGAATGAGCAGTTCTTC
cdr3_aa: CASSLDSNEQFF

j_call: TRBJ1-5
v_call: TRBV7-2
d_call: NA
clone_size: NA
cdr3_nt: TGTGCCAGCAGCTTAGAAGGTTCGGGTCAGCCCCAGCATTTT
cdr3_aa: CASSLEGSGQPQHF

j_call: TRBJ1-5
v_call: TRBV19
d_call: NA
clone_size: NA
cdr3_nt: TGTGCCAGCGCCCGACAGGTCAATCAGCCCCAGCATTTT
cdr3_aa: CASARQVNQPQHF

j_call: TRBJ2-7
v_call: TRBV5-1
d_call: TRBD2
clone_size: NA
cdr3_nt: TGCGCCAGCAGCTATGGCGGGAGTCAGACCGAGCAGTACTTC
cdr3_aa: CASSYGGSQTEQYF

j_call: TRBJ2-7
v_call: TRBV30
d_call: TRBD1
clone_size: NA
cdr3_nt: TGTGCCTGGTCAGGGGGCCCCTACGAGCAGTACTTC
cdr3_aa: CAWSGGPYEQYF

j_call: TRBJ2-1
v_call: TRBV11-2
d_call: TRBD2
clone_size: NA
cdr3_nt: TGTGCCAGCAGCTTAGATACGGGACTAGCGGGAGGGTGGGATGAGCAGTTCTTC
cdr3_aa: CASSLDTGLAGGWDEQFF

j_call: TRBJ2-1
v_call: TRBV6-5
d_call: TRBD1
clone_size: few
cdr3_nt: TGTGCCAGCAGCCTGGACAGGGTTTCCAATGAGCAGTTCTTC
cdr3_aa: CASSLDRVSNEQFF

j_call: TRBJ2-7
v_call: TRBV2
d_call: NA
clone_size: few
cdr3_nt: TGTGCCGGAGGTCCCCTCGAGCAGTACTTC
cdr3_aa: CAGGPLEQYF

j_call: TRBJ1-1
v_call: TRBV27
d_call: NA
clone_size: few
cdr3_nt: TGTGCCAGCAGTTCCCTGGCAGGGTGGAACACTGAAGCTTTCTTT
cdr3_aa: CASSSLAGWNTEAFF

j_call: TRBJ2-5
v_call: TRBV11-2
d_call: NA
clone_size: NA
cdr3_nt: TGTGCCAGCAGCTTAGATTTCGCTGGTGGGGGGGAGACCCAGTACTTC
cdr3_aa: CASSLDFAGGGETQYF

j_call: TRBJ1-3
v_call: TRBV2
d_call: NA
clone_size: NA
cdr3_nt: TGTGCCAGCAGAGACCGACAGCTAACCGACTCTGGAAACACCATATATTTT
cdr3_aa: CASRDRQLTDSGNTIYF

j_call: TRBJ2-5
v_call: TRBV5-1
d_call: NA
clone_size: once
cdr3_nt: TGCGCCAGCAGATACGGTAGCGAAGAGACCCAGTACTTC
cdr3_aa: CASRYGSEETQYF

j_call: TRBJ1-5
v_call: TRBV30
d_call: TRBD1
clone_size: NA
cdr3_nt: TGTGCCTGGAGTCGAAGCGGGAGTGTACAGGGACAGAGCAATCAGCCCCAGCATTTT
cdr3_aa: CAWSRSGSVQGQSNQPQHF

j_call: TRBJ2-1
v_call: TRBV29-1
d_call: TRBD1
clone_size: NA
cdr3_nt: TGCAGCGTTGTACAGGGGGGTCATAATGAGCAGTTCTTC
cdr3_aa: CSVVQGGHNEQFF

j_call: TRBJ1-4
v_call: TRBV18
d_call: NA
clone_size: NA
cdr3_nt: TGTGCCAGCTCGGCAGGGAGGACTAATGAAAAACTGTTTTTT
cdr3_aa: CASSAGRTNEKLFF

j_call: TRBJ1-2
v_call: TRBV27
d_call: TRBD1
clone_size: NA
cdr3_nt: TGTGCCAGCAGTTACGCCGGGACAGGTCAAGGCTACACCTTC
cdr3_aa: CASSYAGTGQGYTF

j_call: TRBJ1-2
v_call: TRBV2
d_call: TRBD1
clone_size: few
cdr3_nt: TGTGCCAGCAGCGCCTGGACAGGGGGGGATGGCTACACCTTC
cdr3_aa: CASSAWTGGDGYTF

j_call: TRBJ1-1
v_call: TRBV30
d_call: TRBD1
clone_size: once
cdr3_nt: TGTGCCTGGGCCGGGACAGCTATTAACACTGAAGCTTTCTTT
cdr3_aa: CAWAGTAINTEAFF

j_call: TRBJ2-5
v_call: TRBV18
d_call: TRBD2
clone_size: NA
cdr3_nt: TGTGCCAGCTCACGGACAGCGGGAGGTTACGGAGAGACCCAGTACTTC
cdr3_aa: CASSRTAGGYGETQYF

j_call: TRBJ2-1
v_call: TRBV11-2
d_call: NA
clone_size: NA
cdr3_nt: TGTGCCAGCAGCTCCATGTCTGTGGTCCACGGGGAGCAGTTCTTC
cdr3_aa: CASSSMSVVHGEQFF

j_call: TRBJ1-2
v_call: TRBV28
d_call: NA
clone_size: NA
cdr3_nt: TGTGCCAGCAGGAACAGGGAGCCTTGGTATGGCTACACCTTC
cdr3_aa: CASRNREPWYGYTF